This record concerns one T cell receptor beta chain sequence. Its target is unknown. The data originate from a study of cytomegalovirus exposure and HLA in healthy donors. The overall study: The roughly 120 validation repertoires, a later analysis reported, used the same platform as the approximately 670 first-cohort repertoires. Study conclusions and caveats: 150 to 200 TCR beta chains were listed as cytomegalovirus-associated. Whilst most TCR sequences proved rare, a subset of public TCRs occurred across many donors.

The protocol was immunoSEQ multiplex PCR, while the TCRdb copy is restricted to in-frame clones and leaves out a portion. The data hold tens of thousands of clones, with 80% to 95% observed a single time. The source is a woman aged 30 to 39 in good health and CMV-seropositive. The material sequenced was PBMCs.

DNA for the CDR3: TGTGCCAGCAGTGTTCTCACAGGAACGGTTGAAGCTTTCTTT. As protein: CASSVLTGTVEAFF. V is TRBV6-5 and J is TRBJ1-1; D may be TRBD1 (5 bases). The CDR3 extends over 14 amino acids. Between the trimmed V and J ends, which lost 5 bases and 7 bases, there was a span of 17 bases. CDR1 and CDR2 (germline): MNHEY, SVGAGI.